These 18 T cell receptor beta chains share one sample of origin, sequenced in a study of CD8+ T cells in alopecia areata. Following extraction, RNA underwent reverse transcription to cDNA, which served as the sequencing template. Sequencing used immunoSEQ multiplex PCR; TCRdb keeps in-frame clones, though not all of them. The top ten clones hold 20% to 30% of a sample with more than 110,000 clones, 65% to 90% of them seen once. The treatment denotes: oral pan-JAK inhibitor, 5-10 mg twice daily. This material consisted of CD8+ T cells sorted from blood, taken at week 4, from a patient treated with tofacitinib. All receptors come from a human donor with alopecia areata.

The chain combines TRBV6-4 with TRBJ2-3; D possibly uses TRBD1 or TRBD2 (5 bases each). CDR3 size: 15 residues. The V gene's germline CDR1 is MRHNA and CDR2 SNTAGT. Trimming cost V 5 bases and J 1 base, with 13 bases left between them. As DNA, the CDR3 is TGTGCCAGCAGTCCCCAGGGAGAAGGCACAGATACGCAGTATTTT. This codes for CASSPQGEGTDTQYF.

CDR3: CASSQRGKLTEAFF. CDR3 sequence (DNA): TGTGCCAGCAGCCAGAGGGGGAAGCTCACTGAAGCTTTCTTT. The chain recombines TRBV4-2 with TRBJ1-1, with D perhaps TRBD1 (6 bases). Germline V gene lookup returns CDR1 LGHNA and CDR2 YNFKEQ. V shed 3 bases and J shed 4 bases, with 12 bases lying between them. The CDR3 is 14 residues long.

This clone was counted only a few times. This chain's CDR3 is CSVEVVSGELFF. The CDR3 DNA reads TGCAGCGTTGAAGTGGTCTCCGGGGAGCTGTTTTTT. The genes are TRBV29-1 and TRBJ2-2; D not resolved. Per germline, CDR1 SQVTM and CDR2 ANQGSEA. The length of the CDR3 is 12 residues. V dropped 1 base and J dropped 6 bases, with 6 bases sitting between them.

This clone was counted a few times. The genes are TRBV6-5 and TRBJ2-7; possibly TRBD2 for D (5 bases). With 7 bases removed from V and 5 bases from J, the gap between germline ends came to 12 bases. CDR3 length: 12 residues. Per germline, CDR1 MNHEY and CDR2 SVGAGI. The chain's CDR3 is CASIGMSNEQYF. The CDR3 nucleotides read TGTGCCAGCATCGGGATGAGTAACGAGCAGTACTTC.

This clone was observed a few times. The rearrangement uses TRBV29-1 and TRBJ1-5, with TRBD1 matching over 7 bases. The CDR3 has 13 amino acids. Per germline, CDR1 SQVTM and CDR2 ANQGSEA. The DNA for the CDR3 is TGCAGTCGAGAGACAGGGAGGAATCAGCCCCAGCATTTT. Its translation is CSRETGRNQPQHF.

This clone was recorded a few times. J is TRBJ2-3 and V is TRBV7-9; TRBD2 matches at 15 bases. CDR3 size: 17 residues. CDR1 and CDR2 from the germline V gene are SEHNR and FQNEAQ (reference sequence). The ends lost 5 bases at V and 5 bases at J; junction bases unmatched: 8. CDR3 in amino acids: CASSPTGTSGGRDTQYF. Here the CDR3 DNA reads TGTGCCAGCAGCCCGACCGGGACTAGCGGGGGGAGAGATACGCAGTATTTT.

The chain's CDR3 is CASSQEVGLAGVHYNEQFF. CDR3 sequence (DNA): TGCGCCAGCAGCCAAGAGGTAGGGCTAGCGGGGGTGCACTACAATGAGCAGTTCTTC. The rearrangement joins TRBV4-3 to TRBJ2-1; TRBD2 aligns across 10 bases. This CDR3 region has 19 residues. With 0 bases clipped from V and 3 bases from J, the junction kept 11 bases outside the gene matches. CDR1 is LGHNA, CDR2 YSLEER, per germline.

This chain joins TRBV13 and TRBJ2-3; D ambiguous. Per the germline V gene, CDR1 is PRHDT and CDR2 is FYEKMQ (reference sequence). The CDR3 loop spans 14 amino acids. V lost 5 bases and J lost 0, with 9 bases in between. This CDR3 reads CASSPRLSTDTQYF. The CDR3, as DNA: TGTGCCAGCAGCCCCCGACTTAGCACAGATACGCAGTATTTT.

The chain links TRBV5-4 to TRBJ2-7; D is undetermined. The germline V and J ends were trimmed by 0 bases and 4 bases, with 2 bases remaining between them. This CDR3 is 11 amino acids long. CDR1 is SGHNT and CDR2 is YYREEE in the germline V gene (reference sequence). This chain's CDR3 is CASSLAYEQYF. The CDR3 DNA reads TGTGCCAGCAGCTTGGCATACGAGCAGTACTTC.

This clone turned up a few times. This chain connects TRBV4-2 to TRBJ2-7, with TRBD2 matching over 11 bases. The germline V gene encodes CDR1 LGHNA and CDR2 YNFKEQ. The ends lost 0 bases at V and 2 bases at J; junction bases unmatched: 6. This CDR3 is built from 17 residues. The CDR3 region has the DNA TGTGCCAGCAGCCAAGAGACTAGCGGGACTCCAACCTACGAGCAGTACTTC. This translates into CASSQETSGTPTYEQYF.

The rearrangement joins TRBV27 to TRBJ1-2; maybe TRBD1 (5 bases). This CDR3 is 13 amino acids long. Deletions cut 6 bases from V and 3 bases from J, with 11 bases between. Per germline, CDR1 MNHEY and CDR2 SMNVEV (reference sequence). The chain's CDR3 is CASSHGTDYGYTF. The CDR3 nucleotides are TGTGCCAGCAGCCACGGGACTGACTATGGCTACACCTTC.

V usage is TRBV29-1 and J usage is TRBJ1-1; D possibly corresponds to TRBD1 (5 bases). V dropped 3 bases and J dropped 5 bases, with 7 bases sitting between them. The CDR3 consists of 11 residues. Germline CDR1 reads SQVTM; CDR2 reads ANQGSEA. In DNA form, the CDR3 reads TGCAGCGTTGATCAGGGTACTGAAGCTTTCTTT. Residues: CSVDQGTEAFF.

In its sample, this clone was seen once. The J gene is TRBJ1-2, the V gene TRBV6-5, with D unresolved. V was pared by 4 bases and J by 6 bases, with 15 bases between. This CDR3 spans 14 amino acids. CDR1 and CDR2 from the germline V gene are MNHEY and SVGAGI. CDR3 coding DNA: TGTGCCAGCAGTTCGCTGGGAGATACGCATGGCTACACCTTC. Encoded protein: CASSSLGDTHGYTF.

The V and J genes are TRBV7-9 and TRBJ1-2, with a weak D call TRBD1 (6 bases). The V gene's germline CDR1 is SEHNR and CDR2 FQNEAQ (reference sequence). Deletions cut 4 bases from V and 4 bases from J, with 19 bases between. CDR3 length: 16 residues. The CDR3 spells CASSSSGHESVYGYTF. Written as DNA, the CDR3 is TGTGCCAGCAGCTCCTCGGGACACGAGTCGGTCTATGGCTACACCTTC.

The chain combines TRBV29-1 with TRBJ2-5, with D uncertain. V lost 3 bases and J 1 base, leaving 9 bases between the germline ends. This CDR3 has 13 amino acids. Germline assignment: CDR1 SQVTM and CDR2 ANQGSEA. The CDR3 here is CSVDRTGQETQYF. The CDR3 nucleotides read TGCAGCGTTGATAGGACCGGCCAAGAGACCCAGTACTTC.

The rearrangement links TRBV29-1 to TRBJ2-7, with 7 bases matching TRBD1. The length of the CDR3 is 11 residues. V lost 6 bases, J lost 5 bases, and 4 bases stayed unmatched. Germline loops: CDR1 SQVTM, CDR2 ANQGSEA. CDR3 protein: CSVLTGHEQYF. In DNA, the CDR3 is TGCAGCGTCCTGACAGGGCACGAGCAGTACTTC.

The chain is built from TRBV27 and TRBJ2-7; 8 bases agree with TRBD1. Trimming cost V 4 bases and J 4 bases; bases outside gene matches: 6. Germline CDR1 reads MNHEY; CDR2 reads SMNVEV (reference sequence). This CDR3 region has 14 residues. CDR3 bases: TGTGCCAGCAGTTCCGGGACAGGTGGTTACGAGCAGTACTTC. Its translation is CASSSGTGGYEQYF.

The chain joins TRBV9 to TRBJ2-7; D possibly uses TRBD1 or TRBD2 (5 bases each). This CDR3 has 15 amino acids. Germline V lookup: CDR1 SGDLS, CDR2 YYNGEE. The V end was cut by 4 bases, the J end by 4 bases, with 18 bases between. CDR3 residues: CASSRGYGAGYEQYF. The DNA of the CDR3 is TGTGCCAGCAGCAGAGGGTACGGGGCCGGGTACGAGCAGTACTTC. The full variable domain, in which reference TRBV9 and TRBJ2-7 provide the parts outside the CDR3, is DSGVTQTPKHLITATGQRVTLRCSPRSGDLSVYWYQQSLDQGLQFLIQYYNGEERAKGNILERFSAQQFPDLHSELNLSSLELGDSALYFCASSRGYGAGYEQYFGPGTRLTVT.